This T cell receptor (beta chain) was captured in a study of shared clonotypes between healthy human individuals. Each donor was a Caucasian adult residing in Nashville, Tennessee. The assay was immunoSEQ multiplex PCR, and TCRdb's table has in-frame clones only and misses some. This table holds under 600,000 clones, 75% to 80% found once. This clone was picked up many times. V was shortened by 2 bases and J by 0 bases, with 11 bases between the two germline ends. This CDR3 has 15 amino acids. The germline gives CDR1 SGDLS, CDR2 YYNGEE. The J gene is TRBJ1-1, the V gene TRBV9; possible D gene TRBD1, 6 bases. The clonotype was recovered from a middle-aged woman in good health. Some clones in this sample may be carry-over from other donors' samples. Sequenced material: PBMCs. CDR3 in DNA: TGTGCCAGCAGCGTTTCCGGGGACATGAACACTGAAGCTTTCTTT. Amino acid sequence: CASSVSGDMNTEAFF.